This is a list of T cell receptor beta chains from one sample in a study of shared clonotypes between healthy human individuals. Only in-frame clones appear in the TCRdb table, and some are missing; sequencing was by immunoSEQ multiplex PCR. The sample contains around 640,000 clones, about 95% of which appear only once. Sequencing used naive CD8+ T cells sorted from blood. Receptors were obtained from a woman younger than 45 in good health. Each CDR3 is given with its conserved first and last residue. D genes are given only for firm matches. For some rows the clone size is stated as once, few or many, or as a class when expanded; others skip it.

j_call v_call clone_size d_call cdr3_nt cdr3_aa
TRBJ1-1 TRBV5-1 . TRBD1 TGCGCCAGCAGCGGGGGACAGATCACTGAAGCTTTCTTT CASSGGQITEAFF
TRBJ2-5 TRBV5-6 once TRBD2 TGTGCCAGCAGCTTGGGACTAGCGGCCCTACAAGAGACCCAGTACTTC CASSLGLAALQETQYF
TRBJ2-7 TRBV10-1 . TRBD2 TGCGCCAGCAGTGAGCGGACTAGCGGGAAGGCGTACGAGCAGTACTTC CASSERTSGKAYEQYF
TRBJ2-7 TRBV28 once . TGTGCCAGCAGAGGCGGGACAGTCTTCGAGCAGTACTTC CASRGGTVFEQYF
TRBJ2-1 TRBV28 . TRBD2 TGTGCCAGCCGGGTAGCGGGGGAAACCTACAATGAGCAGTTCTTC CASRVAGETYNEQFF
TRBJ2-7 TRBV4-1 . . TGCGCCAGCAGCCCCAGGGGTGCAAACGAGCAGTACTTC CASSPRGANEQYF
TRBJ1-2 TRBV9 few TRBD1 TGTGCCAGCAGCGAACAGGGGTATGGCTACACCTTC CASSEQGYGYTF
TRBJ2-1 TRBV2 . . TGTGCCAGCTGGAGGTCCGTAGCAGGTAGGACGGGTGAGCAGTTCTTC CASWRSVAGRTGEQFF
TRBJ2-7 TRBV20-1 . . TGCAGTGCTAGAAAGTCTTACGAGCAGTACTTC CSARKSYEQYF
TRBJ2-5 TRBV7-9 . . TGTGCCAGCAGCTTAGAATTCGAGACCCAGTACTTC CASSLEFETQYF
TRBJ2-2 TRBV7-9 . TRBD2 TGTGCCAGCAGCTTAGGCCGGCAACGGGAGGGGAACACCGGGGAGCTGTTTTTT CASSLGRQREGNTGELFF
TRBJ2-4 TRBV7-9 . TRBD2 TGTGCCAGCAGCGCTACTAGCGATAACAAAAACATTCAGTACTTC CASSATSDNKNIQYF
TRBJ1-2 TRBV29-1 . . TGCAGCGTTGAAGGACTCCTAACGACGTTCCGTGGCCGTGGCTACACCTTC CSVEGLLTTFRGRGYTF
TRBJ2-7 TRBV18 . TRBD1 TGTGCCAGCTCCCCCCTCGGACAGGGGGAATACGAGCAGTACTTC CASSPLGQGEYEQYF
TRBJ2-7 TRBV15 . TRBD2 TGTGCCACCAGTCGGGGGGGGGAGATGATCTACGAGCAGTACTTC CATSRGGEMIYEQYF
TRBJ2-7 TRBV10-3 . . TGTGCCATCGGAGGAAGCCGCTACGAGCAGTACTTC CAIGGSRYEQYF
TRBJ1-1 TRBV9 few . TGTGCCAGCAGCTCCTCCGGCGCGAGTGAAGCTTTCTTT CASSSSGASEAFF
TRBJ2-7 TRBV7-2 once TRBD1 TGTGCCAGCAGCTTAAGGGGGACAGGTTACGCGGCCGGGTATCGGGAGCAGTACTTC CASSLRGTGYAAGYREQYF
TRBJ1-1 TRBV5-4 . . TGTGCCAGCAGACCACAGGGAAACACTGAAGCTTTCTTT CASRPQGNTEAFF
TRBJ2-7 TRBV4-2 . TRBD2 TGTGCCAGCAGCCCTTGGACTAGCGGGAGTTCCTACGAGCAGTACTTC CASSPWTSGSSYEQYF
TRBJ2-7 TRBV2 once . TGTGCCAGCAGTGGGGGGGGCAACCTCTACGAGCAGTACTTC CASSGGGNLYEQYF
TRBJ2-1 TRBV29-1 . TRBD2 TGCAGCTCTTCCCGGGGGGGCGTCGAGCAGTTCTTC CSSSRGGVEQFF
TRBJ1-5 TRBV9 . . TGTGCCAGCAGCCCCGGGGGCAATCAGCCCCAGCATTTT CASSPGGNQPQHF
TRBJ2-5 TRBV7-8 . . TGTGCCAGCAGCTTAGACGAGACCCAGTACTTC CASSLDETQYF
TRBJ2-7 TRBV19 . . TGTGCCAGTAGTATATTCGCAGGGGCATACGAGCAGTACTTC CASSIFAGAYEQYF
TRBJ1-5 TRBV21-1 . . TGTGCCAGCAGCAAAAAGAAGCCTAACAGGGGAGAGGAGCCCCAGCATTTT CASSKKKPNRGEEPQHF
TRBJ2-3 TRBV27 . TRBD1 TGTGCCAGCAGTTCCCGGGACAGGGGCATAGATACGCAGTATTTT CASSSRDRGIDTQYF
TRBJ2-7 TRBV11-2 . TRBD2 TGTGCCAGCAGCGTAGCGGGAGATCCCTACGAGCAGTACTTC CASSVAGDPYEQYF
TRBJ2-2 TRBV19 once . TGTGCCAGTATCGCTACGTGGACATCGAACACCGGGGAGCTGTTTTTT CASIATWTSNTGELFF
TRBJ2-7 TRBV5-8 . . TGTGCCAGCAGCCTATTCTACGAGCAGTACTTC CASSLFYEQYF
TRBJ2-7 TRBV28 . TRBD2 TGTGCCAGCAGTTGGGCGGGAGGGTATGAGCAGTACTTC CASSWAGGYEQYF
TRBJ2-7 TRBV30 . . TGTGCCTGGAGTGCTTGGAGCGACGAGCAGTACTTC CAWSAWSDEQYF
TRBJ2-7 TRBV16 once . TGTGCCAGCAGCCACGAAGAGGGCAGGTCCTCCTACGAGCAGTACTTC CASSHEEGRSSYEQYF
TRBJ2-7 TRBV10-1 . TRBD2 TGCGCCAGCAGTGGACTAGCGGGAGGCGAGCAGTACTTC CASSGLAGGEQYF
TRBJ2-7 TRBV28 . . TGTGCCAGCAGTTTATGGGATCCGAAATACGAGCAGTACTTC CASSLWDPKYEQYF
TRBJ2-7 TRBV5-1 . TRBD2 TGCGCCAGCAGCTTGTCAAGCGGGATTCACTACGAGCAGTACTTC CASSLSSGIHYEQYF
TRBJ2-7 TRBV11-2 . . TGTGCCAGCAGCGTTGGCACAGCCTTCTACGAGCAGTACTTC CASSVGTAFYEQYF
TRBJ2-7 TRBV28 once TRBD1 TGTGCCAGCAGTACCCCGGGACAGGGGGCTATATACGAGCAGTACTTC CASSTPGQGAIYEQYF
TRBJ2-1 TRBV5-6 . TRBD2 TGTGCCAGCAGCCCCTGGACTAGTCGCCATGAGCAGTTCTTC CASSPWTSRHEQFF
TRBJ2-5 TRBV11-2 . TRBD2 TGTGCCAGCAGCTTATGGTTTGGGGAGGGACTAGAAGAGACCCAGTACTTC CASSLWFGEGLEETQYF
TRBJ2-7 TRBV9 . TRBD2 TGTGCCAGCAGCCCGACCGGACTAGCGGGATACGAGCAGTACTTC CASSPTGLAGYEQYF
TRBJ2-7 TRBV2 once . TGTGCCGCCCTGGTAGGGGGTAAGACATACGAGCAGTACTTC CAALVGGKTYEQYF
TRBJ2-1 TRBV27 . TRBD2 TGTGCCAGCAGTCTGGGACTAGCGGGGTACAATGAGCAGTTCTTC CASSLGLAGYNEQFF
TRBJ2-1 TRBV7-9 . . TGTGCCAGCAGCTTCGGGGGGCGTTTCAATGAGCAGTTCTTC CASSFGGRFNEQFF
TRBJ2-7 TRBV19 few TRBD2 TGTGCCAGTAGTATGGGCGGGGGAACCTACGAGCAGTACTTC CASSMGGGTYEQYF
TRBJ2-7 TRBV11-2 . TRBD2 TGTGCCAGCAAAGCGGGAGGGTCGGTTTACGAGCAGTACTTC CASKAGGSVYEQYF
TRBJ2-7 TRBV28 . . TGTGCCAGCGAACTAGCTCCCTACGAGCAGTACTTC CASELAPYEQYF
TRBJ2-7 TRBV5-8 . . TGTGCCAGCATGACAGGTGGGGCCTACGAGCAGTACTTC CASMTGGAYEQYF
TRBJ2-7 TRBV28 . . TGTGCCAGCAGTTTCGCCAATCCGTACGAGCAGTACTTC CASSFANPYEQYF
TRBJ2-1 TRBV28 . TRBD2 TGTGCCAGCAGTCCCGACTTAGCGGGAGGGTCCTACAATGAGCAGTTCTTC CASSPDLAGGSYNEQFF
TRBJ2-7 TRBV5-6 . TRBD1 TGTGCCAGCAGCTCGACTCACAGGGGCGAGCAGTACTTC CASSSTHRGEQYF
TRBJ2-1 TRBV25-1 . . TGTGCCAGCAGTGGAATCCCAACTTTCAATGAGCAGTTCTTC CASSGIPTFNEQFF
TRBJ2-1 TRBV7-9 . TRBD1 TGTGCCAGCATAACAGGGGGCAGGGACAATGAGCAGTTCTTC CASITGGRDNEQFF
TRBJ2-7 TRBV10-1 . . TGCGCCAGCAGTCTCGCTGGAGACGAGCAGTACTTC CASSLAGDEQYF
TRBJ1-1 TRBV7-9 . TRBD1 TGTGCCAGCGGTGGACAGGCCGCCGGACCGAACACTGAAGCTTTCTTT CASGGQAAGPNTEAFF
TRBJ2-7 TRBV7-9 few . TGTGCCAGCAGCTTAGACACCTACGAGCAGTACTTC CASSLDTYEQYF
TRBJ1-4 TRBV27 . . TGTGCCAGCAGGGAAGGCGAAAAACTGTTTTTT CASREGEKLFF